The rows below give T cell receptor beta chains drawn from one sample of a study of blood T cell repertoires in COVID-19. Profiling relied on immunoSEQ multiplex PCR, and the TCRdb table lists in-frame clones only, not all of them. The top ten clones hold about 1.4% of a sample with approximately 250,000 clones, roughly 88% of them seen once. The sequenced sample was peripheral blood. These receptor sequences come from a woman aged 40 to 50 who had recovered from COVID-19. Both conserved end residues are part of each CDR3. A D gene is named only where the DNA matches it firmly.

J gene | D gene | V gene | CDR3 DNA | CDR3 protein
TRBJ2-7 | TRBD2 | TRBV7-9 | TGTGCCAGCAGCTCCCTGGTCCCTAGCGGGGGAACCTACGAGCAGTACTTC | CASSSLVPSGGTYEQYF
TRBJ1-2 | NA | TRBV19 | TGTGCCAGTAGTATCTTTGACAGCTCTTATGGCTACACCTTC | CASSIFDSSYGYTF
TRBJ1-5 | NA | TRBV12-3/TRBV12-4 | TGTGCCAGCAGTTCCCAAGGGGGGCCCCAGCATTTT | CASSSQGGPQHF
TRBJ2-7 | NA | TRBV6-5 | TGTGGGTCGCAGGGATGGTGCGAGCAGTACTTC | CGSQGWCEQYF
TRBJ2-7 | TRBD1 | TRBV28 | TGTGCCAGCAGTGCTGACAGGGGCTCGTACGAGCAGTACTTC | CASSADRGSYEQYF
TRBJ2-5 | NA | TRBV19 | TGTGCCAGTAGTCCGGGGGTGCAAGAGACCCAGTACTTC | CASSPGVQETQYF
TRBJ1-1 | NA | TRBV15 | TGTGCCACCAGCAGGTACCCCTCCCTGGCCACTGAAGCTTTCTTT | CATSRYPSLATEAFF
TRBJ1-5 | TRBD1 | TRBV6-2/TRBV6-3 | TGTGCCAGCAGTTTCCAGAACTACAGGGGCAGCAATCAGCCCCAGCATTTT | CASSFQNYRGSNQPQHF
TRBJ1-1 | NA | TRBV10-2 | TGCGCCAGCAGTCAGCAGGGAGGGTCTGAAGCTTTCTTT | CASSQQGGSEAFF
TRBJ2-7 | NA | TRBV3-1/TRBV3-2 | TGTGCCAGCAGCCAATCACTAAGGGGTGAGCAGTACTTC | CASSQSLRGEQYF
TRBJ1-1 | TRBD1 | TRBV2 | TGTGCCAGCAGTGGACAGGGATCGAACACTGAAGCTTTCTTT | CASSGQGSNTEAFF
TRBJ1-2 | NA | TRBV6-5 | TGTGCCAGCAGTTACGGTCAGAGACTCTATGGCTACACCTTC | CASSYGQRLYGYTF
TRBJ1-2 | NA | TRBV29-1 | TGCAGCGTTGAGTCGGCACGGGGAGGCTACACCTTC | CSVESARGGYTF